What follows describes a single TCR beta chain. Other nucleotide sequences in the sample specify the same CDR3. This sample was included in a study of T cell responses to AZD1222 COVID-19 vaccine. Measured with immunoSEQ multiplex PCR; TCRdb has only the in-frame clones, and not every one. The sample carries about 180,000 clones, 80% to 95% recorded once. CDR3 length: 14 amino acids. Germline loops: CDR1 LNHDA, CDR2 SQIVND (reference sequence). The germline V and J ends were trimmed by 3 bases and 4 bases, with 10 bases remaining between them. Sequencing was performed on peripheral blood, taken 28 days after the second dose of the MenACWY control vaccine. This TCR was recovered from an adult who received the MenACWY meningococcal vaccine as a control. The chain links TRBV19 to TRBJ1-5, with D possibly TRBD1 on 5 matching bases. The CDR3 sequence is CASSIGGSNQPQHF. The CDR3 DNA is TGTGCCAGTAGTATTGGGGGATCAAATCAGCCCCAGCATTTT.